The 24 T cell receptor beta chains below were found in one sample sequenced in a study of blood T cell repertoires in COVID-19. Libraries were prepared by immunoSEQ multiplex PCR; TCRdb keeps only in-frame clonotypes and omits some of them. The sample consists of roughly 360,000 clones, 80% to 90% of them appearing once. Material for sequencing was PBMCs or T cells enriched from blood (not recorded which). These receptors all stem from a man aged 25-45 years who had recovered from COVID-19.

V is TRBV4-3 and J is TRBJ2-7, with no clear D. Germline V gene sequence: CDR1 LGHNA, CDR2 YSLEER. The CDR3 spans 13 residues. V was cut by 2 bases and J by 3 bases, with 8 bases left in between. CDR3 sequence reads: CASSQSKRYEQYF. DNA of the CDR3: TGCGCCAGCAGCCAATCCAAGCGCTACGAGCAGTACTTC.

The rearrangement uses TRBV5-1 and TRBJ2-5, with 8 bases lining up with TRBD2. CDR1 is SGHRS and CDR2 is YFSETQ in the germline V gene. The junction had 4 bases not matched to a gene; V was cut back by 4 bases and J by 2 bases. This CDR3 spans 14 amino acids. The CDR3 DNA reads TGCGCCAGCAGCCCGACTAGCGCTCAAGAGACCCAGTACTTC. Translating gives CASSPTSAQETQYF.

The chain carries TRBV6-5 and TRBJ2-7; TRBD2 might be the D (5 bases). The V and J ends lost 9 bases and 0 bases respectively, with 12 bases between them. CDR3 length: 13 amino acids. CDR1 and CDR2 (germline): MNHEY, SVGAGI. CDR3 DNA sequence: TGTGCCAGTTTCTCCGGGATCTCCTACGAGCAGTACTTC. This translates into CASFSGISYEQYF.

This rearrangement joins TRBV6-2 or TRBV6-3 to TRBJ1-2, with D perhaps TRBD1 (5 bases). Germline CDR1 reads MNHEY; CDR2 reads SVGEGT. This CDR3 is 15 amino acids long. The V and J ends lost 2 bases and 1 base respectively, with 11 bases between them. CDR3 nucleotide sequence: TGTGCCAGCAGTTACGGAGGGGATGATAACTATGGCTACACCTTC. Protein: CASSYGGDDNYGYTF.

As regards this clone: The same CDR3 also results from other DNA sequences found in this sample. The chain has TRBV5-1 and TRBJ2-2, with a possible D match to TRBD1 (5 bases). Germline loops: CDR1 SGHRS, CDR2 YFSETQ. The V and J ends lost 4 bases and 5 bases respectively, with 9 bases between them. CDR3 size: 13 residues. The CDR3: CASSSQGTGELFF. The CDR3 bases are TGCGCCAGCAGCAGTCAGGGAACCGGGGAGCTGTTTTTT. The full variable domain, rest sourced from reference TRBV5-1 and TRBJ2-2, is KAGVTQTPRYLIKTRGQQVTLSCSPISGHRSVSWYQQTPGQGLQFLFEYFSETQRNKGNFPGRFSGRQFSNSRSEMNVSTLELGDSALYLCASSSQGTGELFFGEGSRLTVL.

The J gene is TRBJ2-2, the V gene TRBV6-5; tentatively, D is TRBD2 (5 bases). Germline loops: CDR1 MNHEY, CDR2 SVGAGI. Trimming cost V 8 bases and J 2 bases, with 15 bases left between them. The CDR3 consists of 15 residues. The CDR3 coding sequence is TGTGCCAGCGAGATAGCGTCCTCCAACACCGGGGAGCTGTTTTTT. It is translated as CASEIASSNTGELFF.

The sample holds a few counts of this clone. The chain employs TRBV21-1 and TRBJ1-3; the table gives TRBD1 as D, unverified against the DNA. TRBV21-1 is a pseudogene segment. CDR3 length equals 14 residues. The CDR3 nucleotides are TGTGCCAGATCAGGGGCCAACTCTGGAAACACCATATATTTT. Amino acid sequence: CARSGANSGNTIYF.

The genes are TRBV27 and TRBJ1-1, with D maybe TRBD1 (6 bases). The germline gives CDR1 MNHEY, CDR2 SMNVEV (reference sequence). The CDR3 has 15 amino acids. The V gene lost 0 bases and the J gene lost 5 bases, with 13 bases spanning the gap. The CDR3 sequence is CASSLSRDTSTEAFF. DNA of the CDR3: TGTGCCAGCAGTTTATCGAGGGACACCTCGACTGAAGCTTTCTTT.

The V gene is TRBV7-6, the J gene TRBJ1-5, with 9 bases fitting TRBD1. The CDR3 is 15 amino acids. Germline CDR1 is SGHVS and CDR2 is FNYEAQ. Trimming cost V 5 bases and J 8 bases; bases outside gene matches: 10. As DNA, the CDR3 is TGTGCCAGCAGCCGTACAGGGGGCTTAGTTGAGCCCCAGCATTTT. This gives the protein CASSRTGGLVEPQHF.

This clone was detected only a few times. V gene TRBV9 combines with J gene TRBJ1-2, with D unresolved. This CDR3 spans 11 amino acids. CDR1 SGDLS and CDR2 YYNGEE come from the germline V gene. The V and J ends lost 4 bases and 3 bases respectively, with 4 bases between them. The CDR3 region has the DNA TGTGCCAGCAGCCGGGACTATGGCTACACCTTC. Its translation: CASSRDYGYTF.

The gene calls are TRBV19 and TRBJ2-7; a possible D gene is TRBD1 (6 bases). CDR1 is LNHDA, CDR2 SQIVND, per germline (reference sequence). Trimming removed 8 bases from V and 4 bases from J, with 6 bases in between. CDR3 length: 10 residues. As DNA, the CDR3 is TGTGCCAGTGGGACATACGAGCAGTACTTC. Protein: CASGTYEQYF.

The chain recombines TRBV7-9 with TRBJ1-1; D is unresolved. Trimming took off 8 bases at V and 4 bases at J, with 8 bases between the two ends. CDR3 length: 11 residues. The germline V gene has CDR1 SEHNR and CDR2 FQNEAQ (reference sequence). CDR3 amino acids: CASEGGTEAFF. CDR3 nucleotides: TGTGCCAGCGAGGGCGGCACTGAAGCTTTCTTT.

The chain joins TRBV5-1 to TRBJ1-1; 7 bases align to TRBD1. With 1 base clipped from V and 7 bases from J, the junction kept 10 bases outside the gene matches. This CDR3 comprises 15 residues. From germline, CDR1 is SGHRS and CDR2 YFSETQ. The CDR3 here is CASSLNQGVTGEAFF. The CDR3, as DNA: TGCGCCAGCAGCTTGAATCAGGGGGTAACGGGTGAAGCTTTCTTT.

V is TRBV5-5 and J is TRBJ1-5, with D unresolved. CDR3 length: 14 amino acids. V lost 0 bases and J 0 bases, leaving 4 bases between the germline ends. CDR1 and CDR2 from the germline V gene are SGHKS and YYEKEE (reference sequence). In DNA form, the CDR3 reads TGTGCCAGCAGCTTGGACTATAGCAATCAGCCCCAGCATTTT. Translating gives CASSLDYSNQPQHF.

The sample holds one count of this clone. V and J are TRBV27 and TRBJ2-5; 7 bases map to TRBD2. The junction had 11 bases not matched to a gene; V was cut back by 3 bases and J by 7 bases. The CDR3 is made up of 15 amino acids. Germline CDR1 MNHEY, CDR2 SMNVEV (reference sequence). The CDR3 DNA is TGTGCCAGCAGTTTGCGGTGGGGGGGGGATAGGACCCAGTACTTC. Its protein product is CASSLRWGGDRTQYF.

This chain links TRBV7-2 with TRBJ1-2, with 7 bases that match TRBD1. Germline lookup yields CDR1 SGHTA and CDR2 FQGNSA. V was pared by 3 bases and J by 1 base, with 8 bases of the junction left unmatched. The CDR3 consists of 16 residues. The CDR3 coding sequence is TGTGCCAGCAGCTTCCTCAGGGGGGAAGTTAACTATGGCTACACCTTC. This sequence encodes CASSFLRGEVNYGYTF. The full variable domain, completed using reference TRBV7-2 and TRBJ1-2, is GAGVSQSPSNKVTEKGKDVELRCDPISGHTALYWYRQSLGQGLEFLIYFQGNSAPDKSGLPSDRFSAERTGGSVSTLTIQRTQQEDSAVYLCASSFLRGEVNYGYTFGSGTRLTVV.

The chain combines TRBV12-3 or TRBV12-4 with TRBJ1-1; D is ambiguous. V lost 10 bases to trimming and J lost 6 bases, with 6 bases between them. CDR3 length: 9 amino acids. CDR3 residues: CATNPEAFF. For the CDR3, the DNA is TGTGCCACCAATCCTGAAGCTTTCTTT.

In this sample, this clone turned up once. This chain connects TRBV6-2 or TRBV6-3 to TRBJ2-5, with 7 bases that match TRBD1. CDR1 and CDR2 from the germline V gene are MNHEY and SVGEGT. V lost 6 bases and J lost 4; bases outside the gene matches: 8. The CDR3 loop spans 14 amino acids. CDR3 protein: CASSRTGRRETQYF. CDR3 in DNA: TGTGCCAGCAGCAGGACAGGCCGGCGAGAGACCCAGTACTTC.

This clone was counted a few times. The V and J genes are TRBV18 and TRBJ1-1, with 7 bases matching TRBD1. The V and J ends lost 5 bases and 1 base, in that order; junction bases with no gene match: 7. The CDR3 has 15 residues. The germline V gene has CDR1 KGHSH and CDR2 LQKENI. CDR3 loop: CASSANRQGNTEAFF. CDR3 sequence (DNA): TGTGCCAGCTCAGCGAACAGACAGGGGAACACTGAAGCTTTCTTT.

V gene TRBV3-1 (or the pseudogene TRBV3-2) combines with J gene TRBJ2-7; 7 positions agree with TRBD1. CDR3 size: 13 residues. J lost 3 bases, V lost 4 bases, and 3 bases had no gene match. The germline CDR1 and CDR2 sequences are LGHDT and YNNKEL (reference sequence). CDR3 DNA: TGTGCCAGCAGCCCAGGGGGATACTACGAGCAGTACTTC. Residues: CASSPGGYYEQYF.

The chain carries TRBV27 and TRBJ2-7; 7 bases agree with TRBD1. This CDR3 is built from 13 residues. V was clipped by 7 bases and J by 4 bases; unmatched bases: 7. CDR1 is MNHEY, CDR2 SMNVEV, per germline (reference sequence). The chain's CDR3 is CASTNDRAYEQYF. CDR3 sequence (DNA): TGTGCCAGCACCAACGACAGGGCTTACGAGCAGTACTTC.

J is TRBJ1-1 and V is TRBV9, with D possibly TRBD1 on 5 matching bases. Germline CDR1 and CDR2: SGDLS and YYNGEE. V was clipped by 0 bases and J by 4 bases, with 10 bases between them. The CDR3 runs to 14 residues. Written as DNA, the CDR3 is TGTGCCAGCAGCGTAGGAGACAGTCTCACTGAAGCTTTCTTT. It encodes CASSVGDSLTEAFF. Based on the CDR3 plus reference TRBV9 and TRBJ1-1, the full variable domain is DSGVTQTPKHLITATGQRVTLRCSPRSGDLSVYWYQQSLDQGLQFLIQYYNGEERAKGNILERFSAQQFPDLHSELNLSSLELGDSALYFCASSVGDSLTEAFFGQGTRLTVV.

The table lists this clone with a few counts. This chain uses TRBV5-1 with TRBJ2-3; possibly TRBD1 for D (5 bases). Trimming removed 2 bases from V and 9 bases from J, with 10 bases in between. This CDR3 is 12 amino acids long. The germline V gene encodes CDR1 SGHRS and CDR2 YFSETQ. Written as DNA, the CDR3 is TGCGCCAGCAGCTTAGGACACGGGACGCAGTATTTT. It is translated as CASSLGHGTQYF.

About this clone: This sample includes further DNA sequences coding for the same CDR3. This rearrangement joins TRBV9 to TRBJ1-4, with D possibly matching TRBD1 (5 bases). With 1 base removed from V and 5 bases from J, the gap between germline ends came to 9 bases. This CDR3 comprises 14 residues. Germline V lookup: CDR1 SGDLS, CDR2 YYNGEE. DNA for the CDR3: TGTGCCAGCAGCGTACAGGGCTACAATGAAAAACTGTTTTTT. Translating it yields CASSVQGYNEKLFF. The full variable domain, with the rest looked up from reference TRBV9 and TRBJ1-4, is DSGVTQTPKHLITATGQRVTLRCSPRSGDLSVYWYQQSLDQGLQFLIQYYNGEERAKGNILERFSAQQFPDLHSELNLSSLELGDSALYFCASSVQGYNEKLFFGSGTQLSVL.